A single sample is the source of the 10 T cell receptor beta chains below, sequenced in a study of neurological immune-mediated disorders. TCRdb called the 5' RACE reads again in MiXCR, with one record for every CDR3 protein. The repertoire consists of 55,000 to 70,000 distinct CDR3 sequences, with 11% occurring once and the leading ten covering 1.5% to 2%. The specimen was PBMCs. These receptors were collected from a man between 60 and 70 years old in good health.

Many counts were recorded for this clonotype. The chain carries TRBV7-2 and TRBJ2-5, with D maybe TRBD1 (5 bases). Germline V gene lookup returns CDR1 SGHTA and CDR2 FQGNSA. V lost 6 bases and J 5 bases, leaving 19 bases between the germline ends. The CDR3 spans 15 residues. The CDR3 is CASSWVAGQGETQYF. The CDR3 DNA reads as TGTGCCAGCAGTTGGGTGGCAGGGCAAGGGGAGACCCAGTACTTC.

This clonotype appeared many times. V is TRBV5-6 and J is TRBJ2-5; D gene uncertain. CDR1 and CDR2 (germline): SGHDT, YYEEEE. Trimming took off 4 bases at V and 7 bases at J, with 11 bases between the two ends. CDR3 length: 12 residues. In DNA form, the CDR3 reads TGTGCCAGCAGCCCAAGATCTGCGACCCAGTACTTC. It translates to CASSPRSATQYF.

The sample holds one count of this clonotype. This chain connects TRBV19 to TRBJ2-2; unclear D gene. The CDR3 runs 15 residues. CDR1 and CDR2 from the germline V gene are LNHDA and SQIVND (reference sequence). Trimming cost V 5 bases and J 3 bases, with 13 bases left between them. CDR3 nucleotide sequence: TGTGCCAGTAGTCCGACCGGGCTTTACACCGGGGAGCTGTTTTTT. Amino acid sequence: CASSPTGLYTGELFF.

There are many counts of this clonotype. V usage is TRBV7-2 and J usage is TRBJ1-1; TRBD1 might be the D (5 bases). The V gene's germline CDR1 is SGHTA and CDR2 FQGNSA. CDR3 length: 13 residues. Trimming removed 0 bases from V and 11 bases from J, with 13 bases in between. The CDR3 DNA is TGTGCCAGCAGCTTAGCTGGGGGAAGGATCGCTTTCTTT. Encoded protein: CASSLAGGRIAFF.

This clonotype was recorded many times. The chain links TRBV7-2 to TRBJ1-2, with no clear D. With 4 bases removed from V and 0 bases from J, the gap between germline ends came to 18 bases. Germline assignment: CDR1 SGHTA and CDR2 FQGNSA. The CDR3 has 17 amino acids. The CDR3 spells CASSSRIPDGTNYGYTF. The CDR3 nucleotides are TGTGCCAGCAGCTCTAGAATCCCGGACGGCACTAACTATGGCTACACCTTC.

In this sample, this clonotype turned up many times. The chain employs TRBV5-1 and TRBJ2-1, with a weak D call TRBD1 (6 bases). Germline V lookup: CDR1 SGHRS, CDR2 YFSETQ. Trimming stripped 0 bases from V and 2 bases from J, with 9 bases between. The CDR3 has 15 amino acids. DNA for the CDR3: TGCGCCAGCAGCTTGGGAGGGGACACCTACAATGAGCAGTTCTTC. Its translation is CASSLGGDTYNEQFF. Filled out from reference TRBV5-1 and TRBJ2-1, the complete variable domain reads KAGVTQTPRYLIKTRGQQVTLSCSPISGHRSVSWYQQTPGQGLQFLFEYFSETQRNKGNFPGRFSGRQFSNSRSEMNVSTLELGDSALYLCASSLGGDTYNEQFFGPGTRLTVL.

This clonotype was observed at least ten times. The DNA for the CDR3 is TGTGCCAGCAGCCAAGGCGACAGGGGGCCGTACAATGAGCAGTTCTTC. Residues: CASSQGDRGPYNEQFF. This chain connects TRBV14 to TRBJ2-1, with TRBD1 matching over 10 bases. CDR1 is SGHDN, CDR2 FVKESK, per germline. The V gene end was trimmed by 1 base and the J gene end by 4 bases; junction bases not matched to a gene: 4. The CDR3 consists of 16 residues. Variable domain in full (rest from reference TRBV14 and TRBJ2-1): EAGVTQFPSHSVIEKGQTVTLRCDPISGHDNLYWYRRVMGKEIKFLLHFVKESKQDESGMPNNRFLAERTGGTYSTLKVQPAELEDSGVYFCASSQGDRGPYNEQFFGPGTRLTVL.

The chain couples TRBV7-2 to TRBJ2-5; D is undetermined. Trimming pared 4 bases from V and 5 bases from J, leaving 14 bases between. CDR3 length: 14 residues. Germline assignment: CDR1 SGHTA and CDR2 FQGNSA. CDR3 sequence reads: CASSYDQRVETQYF. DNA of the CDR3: TGTGCCAGCAGCTACGATCAAAGGGTGGAGACCCAGTACTTC.

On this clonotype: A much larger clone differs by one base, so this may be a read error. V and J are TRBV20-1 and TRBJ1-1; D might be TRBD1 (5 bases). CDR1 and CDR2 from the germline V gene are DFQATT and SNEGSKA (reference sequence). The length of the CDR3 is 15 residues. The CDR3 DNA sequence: TGCAGGGTGCTAGTTCCGGGGACCACCAGCTTGGAAGCTTTCTTT. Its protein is CRVLVPGTTSLEAFF.

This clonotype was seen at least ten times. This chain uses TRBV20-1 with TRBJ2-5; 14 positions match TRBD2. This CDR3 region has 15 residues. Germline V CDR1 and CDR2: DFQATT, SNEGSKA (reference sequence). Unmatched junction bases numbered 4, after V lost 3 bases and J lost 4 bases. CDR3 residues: CSARGTSGGGETQYF. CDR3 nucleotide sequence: TGCAGTGCTAGGGGGACTAGCGGGGGAGGAGAGACCCAGTACTTC.